This TCR beta chain comes out of a study of shared clonotypes between healthy human individuals (dated by TCRdb to about 2020). In the study overall: The cohort included three men and a couple of women between 18 and 49 years of age. For each donor, three plates each were used for CD4 naive and CD4 memory, two plates were used for CD8 naive, and one plate was used for CD8 memory. To estimate repertoire size and how much clonotype sharing occurs between individuals, the study deeply sequenced the blood TCR repertoires of roughly 5 healthy adults. Different laboratories and diverse techniques were used to prepare libraries and sequence TCR repertoires, to increase sequencing depth and limit assay-specific biases. Between about 0.94 and 8.9 billion PBMCs per donor were obtained by leukapheresis.

The CDR3 contains 13 residues, cysteine and phenylalanine counted. Solely the CDR3 DNA is kept, with 39 bases framed from the first base. Via the germline V gene, CDR1 is SNHLY and CDR2 FYNNEI. Trimming takes 6 bases off V and 2 bases off J; junction bases not matched to a gene: 3. Healthy HIV-negative adults with no recently reported acute infections or vaccinations were included as donors. All donors were Caucasian adults living in Nashville, Tennessee, USA. CD4+ T cells were enriched by magnetic negative selection, after which naive cells were positively selected on CD45RA and the negative fraction was taken as the memory subset. Blood was collected by leukapheresis, and PBMCs were isolated by Ficoll-Histopaque density gradient centrifugation and then cryopreserved in liquid nitrogen vapor phase. Purity and quantity of every magnetically sorted T cell population were checked by analytical flow cytometry. Genomic DNA was isolated from every sorted fraction and measured by UV absorbance on a Nanodrop 2000c.

This clone was detected only once. What this receptor recognizes is not known. Base qualities are not at hand, and no much larger clone is one base apart. Using the deep immunoSEQ assay, TCR CDR3 regions were amplified from genomic DNA by multiplex PCR. For each cell subset, the extracted genomic DNA was distributed evenly across all wells of several immunoSEQ 96-well plates, and each plate served as one replicate. For sorted subsets, around 200 ng genomic DNA, equal to tens of thousands of T cell genomes, was loaded into each replicate PCR. The purified libraries were quantified using a Qubit 3.0 fluorometer, sized with a Bioanalyzer 2100, and then quantified again using the KAPA Library Quantification kit. A separate single-read 150-cycle Illumina NextSeq 550 flow cell was used to sequence each immunoSEQ 96-well plate. As for the authors' bioinformatics: The immunoSEQ output contained only junctional sequences without quality scores, so filtering could not match that applied to full-length reads. To assign V/J genes and CDR3, sequences were annotated using PyIR, a Python wrapper for IgBLAST v1.9, with IMGT germline references. Reads were filtered out if the reads had weak V/J assignments (E-value above 1e-6), no CDR3, stop codons, out-of-frame junctions, or ambiguous translated residues. V3J clonotypes were defined as sequences sharing an identical inferred V gene, J gene, and CDR3 amino acid sequence. Percentage overlap between repertoires was computed as shared unique clonotypes divided by the size of the smaller repertoire. Repertoire richness was assessed with RTK rarefaction, the Chao1 estimator, and Recon v2.1 estimates of unobserved clonotypes. OLGA was used to compute generation probabilities for all TCRbeta clonotypes that the gDNA method yielded from a handful of donors. TCRdb stores this immuneACCESS table with in-frame sequences only. Part of the clones is absent; in the studies checked, under half of the shortfall reflects unresolved V genes, and no reason is known for the rest. The V and J calls and clone size are taken from that table; D and trimming were inferred from the DNA. The sample records 2 million to 3 million clones, 80% to 95% of which are singletons. The leading ten clones occupy roughly 0.36% of the sample.

Results the study describes overall, beyond this receptor: Incomplete sequencing was indicated by rarefaction of sorted-subset datasets, despite the large sequencing depth. The small number of donors limited the genetic and exposure-history diversity represented. Clonotypes shared by all four sorted-subset donors showed higher generation probabilities than non-shared clonotypes. Sampling was limited to blood, and TCR repertoires in tissue likely differ from TCR repertoires in blood. Approximately 5% of naive CD4, around 3.5% of naive CD8, roughly 2.4% of memory CD4, and less than 0.45% of memory CD8 clonotypes were shared across a few donors. Based on pairwise subsampling, the degree of clonotype sharing among donors was expected to be affected by sequencing depth. Naive subsets generally had larger estimated clonotype richness than memory subsets.

This clonotype was sampled from a man between 18 and 35 years old in good health. Some clones in this sample may be carry-over from other donors' samples. Specimen: naive CD4+ T cells from PBMCs. Taken with the paper, the label for cell subset or site translates to: CD45RA+ positively selected. The V and J segments used are TRBV2 and TRBJ1-2, with 7 bases in between that match TRBD1. In nucleotide form, the sequence is TGTGCCAGCAGCCCAGGGGGGAACTATGGCTACACCTTC. This yields the protein CASSPGGNYGYTF.